These 32 T cell receptor beta chains were all obtained from the same sample, sequenced in a study of Graves' ophthalmopathy and Graves' hyperthyroidism. Amplified TCR beta CDR3 regions were obtained using RNA transcripts as template. Investigators did first-round RT-PCR with HTBI primers, then second-round multiplex PCR. Using its own MiXCR run on the multiplex PCR reads, TCRdb lists one record per CDR3 protein. The sample records 230,000 or so distinct CDR3 sequences, 45% being singletons. Material: peripheral blood. The receptor set was obtained from an adult man with Graves' ophthalmopathy.

This chain joins TRBV29-1 and TRBJ1-1; weak D call: TRBD1 (5 bases). The CDR3 extends over 15 amino acids. Trimming removed 6 bases from V and 5 bases from J, with 22 bases in between. Germline CDR1 is SQVTM and CDR2 is ANQGSEA. CDR3 sequence reads: CSVTRGSGLRTEAFF. The CDR3 nucleotides read TGCAGCGTGACCCGGGGGTCAGGGCTGAGGACTGAAGCTTTCTTT.

This clonotype has only a few counts. The chain recombines TRBV9 with TRBJ1-6; tentatively, D is TRBD1 (5 bases). Per the germline V gene, CDR1 is SGDLS and CDR2 is YYNGEE. The CDR3 spans 16 residues. V lost 4 bases and J lost 9, with 20 bases in between. The CDR3 DNA is TGTGCCAGCAGCCAAGGATTGAGCAGGGCGGCTTCACCCCTCCACTTT. This gives the protein CASSQGLSRAASPLHF.

This clonotype was counted ten times or more. The J gene is TRBJ1-1, the V gene TRBV29-1; D uncertain. V lost 5 bases to trimming and J lost 2 bases, with 12 bases between them. CDR1 and CDR2 (germline): SQVTM, ANQGSEA. CDR3 length: 13 amino acids. CDR3 region: CSVRIGSNTEAFF. CDR3 DNA: TGCAGCGTTCGTATAGGCAGTAACACTGAAGCTTTCTTT.

The V and J genes are TRBV20-1 and TRBJ2-2, with 8 bases that match TRBD1. CDR3 length: 14 amino acids. Germline V CDR1 and CDR2: DFQATT, SNEGSKA (reference sequence). V dropped 3 bases and J dropped 8; count of bases not matched to a gene: 8. CDR3 nucleotide sequence: TGCAGTGCTAGGGAGACAGGGGCGGCAGGGGAGCTGTTTTTT. Its protein product is CSARETGAAGELFF.

The genes are TRBV4-1 and TRBJ2-7; 9 nucleotides align to TRBD1. In germline, CDR1 is MGHRA, CDR2 YSYEKL. CDR3 length: 17 amino acids. Trimming removed 1 base from V and 6 bases from J; junction bases left unmatched: 13. The CDR3 is CASSQATDRGLSGEQYF. The CDR3 DNA reads TGCGCCAGCAGCCAAGCGACGGACAGGGGCCTCTCTGGCGAGCAGTACTTC.

The V call is TRBV7-8, the J call TRBJ2-7, with a possible D match to TRBD1 (6 bases). V was clipped by 1 base and J by 5 bases, with 12 bases between them. CDR1 is SGHVS, CDR2 FQNEAQ, per germline. The CDR3 extends over 14 amino acids. CDR3 in amino acids: CASSLVGAKDEQYF. In DNA form, the CDR3 reads TGTGCCAGCAGCTTAGTGGGGGCAAAGGACGAGCAGTACTTC.

The genes are TRBV20-1 and TRBJ2-7; 8 nucleotides agree with TRBD2. The CDR3 is 14 residues long. Per the germline V gene, CDR1 is DFQATT and CDR2 is SNEGSKA (reference sequence). The ends lost 4 bases at V and 10 bases at J; junction bases unmatched: 15. CDR3 coding DNA: TGCAGTGCTACCCCCCCGGGAGGGAGGGGTGGACAGTACTTC. Encoded protein: CSATPPGGRGGQYF.

As concerns this clonotype: The CDR3 ends on some other residue instead of the conserved phenylalanine or tryptophan, so this is likely a read error. The DNA is omitted, as the CDR3 cannot be located on it reliably, and the CDR3 follows TCRdb's listing. The chain carries TRBV9 and TRBJ1-6. Inclusive of both ends, the CDR3 amounts to 10 amino acids. Germline-derived CDR1 and CDR2 are SGDLS and YYNGEE. CDR3 amino acids: CASSVDPGTS.

The CDR3 loop reads CASSTDRDTEAFF. DNA for the CDR3: TGTGCCAGCAGCACCGACAGGGACACTGAAGCTTTCTTT. The V gene is TRBV6-5, the J gene TRBJ1-1, with 7 bases identical to TRBD1. V lost 6 bases to trimming and J lost 3 bases; unmatched junction nucleotides: 4. The CDR3 is 13 amino acids. The germline gives CDR1 MNHEY, CDR2 SVGAGI.

V usage is TRBV12-3 or TRBV12-4 and J usage is TRBJ1-2; tentatively, D is TRBD1 (5 bases). The V end lost 6 bases, the J end lost 8 bases, and 16 bases lay between the germline ends. The CDR3 totals 13 residues. CDR3 nucleotides: TGTGCCAGCAGCCAAGGGGAAACGCAAGGCTACACCTTC. As protein: CASSQGETQGYTF.

This clonotype appeared once. This chain connects TRBV2 to TRBJ1-2, with D hard to call. The germline V gene has CDR1 SNHLY and CDR2 FYNNEI. The V and J ends lost 6 bases and 2 bases respectively, with 16 bases between them. The CDR3 has 15 amino acids. DNA for the CDR3: TGTGCCAGCAGCCGACTCCCTCAAGGGAACTATGGCTACACCTTC. Its protein is CASSRLPQGNYGYTF.

This chain connects TRBV29-1 to TRBJ2-3; weak D call: TRBD2 (6 bases). This CDR3 contains 17 residues. CDR1 and CDR2 from the germline V gene are SQVTM and ANQGSEA. V lost 7 bases to trimming and J lost 5 bases, with 28 bases between them. The CDR3 here is CSARDGSSGRGVDTQYF. For the CDR3, the DNA is TGCAGCGCCCGCGACGGGAGTAGCGGAAGGGGCGTAGATACGCAGTATTTT.

This rearrangement joins TRBV7-2 to TRBJ2-5; TRBD2 matches at 10 bases. Germline loops: CDR1 SGHTA, CDR2 FQGNSA. The V gene end was trimmed by 1 base and the J gene end by 7 bases; junction bases not matched to a gene: 6. The CDR3 length is 15 residues. CDR3 in amino acids: CASSLESGRAGTQYF. CDR3 nucleotides: TGTGCCAGCAGCTTAGAAAGCGGGAGGGCAGGGACCCAGTACTTC.

The V and J genes are TRBV7-3 and TRBJ1-4, with 10 positions matching TRBD1. Germline V gene sequence: CDR1 SGHTA, CDR2 FQGTGA. Trimming at V came to 5 bases and at J to 8 bases, leaving 5 bases not matched to a gene. This CDR3 contains 14 residues. This CDR3 is CASSTGTGAEKLFF. The DNA for the CDR3 is TGTGCCAGCAGCACCGGGACAGGGGCAGAAAAACTGTTTTTT.

The chain links TRBV12-3 or TRBV12-4 to TRBJ1-5; possible D gene TRBD1, 6 bases. CDR3 length equals 14 residues. Trimming removed 7 bases at V and 6 bases at J, with 16 bases between. CDR3 loop: CASNPQGSGQPQHF. CDR3 nucleotide sequence: TGTGCCAGCAACCCACAGGGTAGCGGTCAGCCCCAGCATTTT.

This clonotype was counted a single time. At one of its ends the junction is not consistent with the germline gene, which may arise from a read error. The chain carries TRBV2 and TRBJ2-7; 9 bases agree with TRBD1. This CDR3 contains 15 residues. Germline V lookup: CDR1 SNHLY, CDR2 FYNNEI. The CDR3 DNA is TGTGCCAGTAGTGCAGACAGGGGGATCTCCTACGAGCAGTACTTC. Residues: CASSADRGISYEQYF.

The chain couples TRBV7-2 to TRBJ2-3; 7 bases fit TRBD2. This CDR3 has 15 residues. V lost 2 bases, J lost 0 bases, and 2 bases stayed unmatched. Looked up from germline, CDR1 is SGHTA and CDR2 is FQGNSA. The CDR3 bases are TGTGCCAGCAGCTTACCAGCGGGGAGCACAGATACGCAGTATTTT. Its translation: CASSLPAGSTDTQYF.

Concerning this clonotype itself: A read error may produce the germline difference seen at one junction end. V usage is TRBV10-3 and J usage is TRBJ1-4; TRBD1 might be the D (6 bases). CDR3 length: 14 amino acids. Germline CDR1 ENHRY, CDR2 SYGVKD. The chain's CDR3 is CASSTGRTNEKLFF. CDR3 DNA sequence: TGTGCCAGCAGTACAGGGAGAACTAATGAAAAACTGTTTTTT.

This clonotype was seen a few times. V and J are TRBV6-2 or TRBV6-3 and TRBJ2-7; TRBD2 aligns across 11 bases. Per germline, CDR1 MNHEY and CDR2 SVGEGT. This CDR3 is 15 amino acids long. The V gene end was trimmed by 4 bases and the J gene end by 3 bases; junction bases not matched to a gene: 5. The CDR3 coding sequence is TGTGCCAGCAGTTCCCTAGCGGGAGGTGGCTACGAGCAGTACTTC. Translating gives CASSSLAGGGYEQYF.

This clonotype was detected many times. The rearrangement links TRBV15 to TRBJ1-2; 9 bases agree with TRBD1. The trim removed 2 bases at V and 3 bases at J, leaving 1 base unmatched. This CDR3 is built from 14 residues. Germline V CDR1 and CDR2: LNHNV, YYDKDF (reference sequence). CDR3 coding DNA: TGTGCCACCAGCAGAAGGGACAGGGACTATGGCTACACCTTC. This translates into CATSRRDRDYGYTF.

This clonotype was picked up a small number of times. The chain uses TRBV14 and TRBJ2-5; D gene unclear. Trimming left V 2 bases short and J 2 bases short, with 12 bases between. Germline V CDR1 and CDR2: SGHDN, FVKESK. The CDR3 spans 15 residues. The CDR3 reads CASSQSDWYQETQYF. The CDR3 nucleotides read TGTGCCAGCAGCCAATCAGACTGGTATCAAGAGACCCAGTACTTC.

Worth noting for this clonotype: One base away lies a much larger clone, so this may be a sequencing read error. The chain carries TRBV4-1 and TRBJ1-6; D uncertain. The germline CDR1 and CDR2 sequences are MGHRA and YSYEKL. V dropped 5 bases and J dropped 5 bases, with 13 bases sitting between them. CDR3 length: 15 residues. In DNA form, the CDR3 reads TGCGCCAGCAGCTGTGGCCAAGGGAATAATTCACCCCTCCACTTT. Translating it yields CASSCGQGNNSPLHF.

This chain joins TRBV9 and TRBJ1-6, with 7 bases identical to TRBD1. This CDR3 comprises 11 residues. J lost 15 bases, V lost 3 bases, and 3 bases had no gene match. Germline V gene lookup returns CDR1 SGDLS and CDR2 YYNGEE. The CDR3 is CASSERGLLHF. In DNA form, the CDR3 reads TGTGCCAGCAGCGAGAGGGGGCTCCTCCACTTT.

V usage is TRBV7-8 and J usage is TRBJ1-3; 9 nucleotides match TRBD1. V lost 5 bases, J lost 4 bases, and 6 bases stayed unmatched. The CDR3 extends over 15 amino acids. Per the germline V gene, CDR1 is SGHVS and CDR2 is FQNEAQ. CDR3 region: CASSRTGGSGNTIYF. The CDR3 DNA follows: TGTGCCAGCAGCCGCACAGGGGGCTCCGGAAACACCATATATTTT.

V and J are TRBV29-1 and TRBJ2-5; 12 nucleotides agree with TRBD1. Per the germline V gene, CDR1 is SQVTM and CDR2 is ANQGSEA. V lost 6 bases, J lost 5 bases, and 7 bases stayed unmatched. The CDR3 length is 14 residues. This chain's CDR3 is CSVTGTGGRETQYF. Written as DNA, the CDR3 is TGCAGCGTGACCGGGACAGGGGGCCGGGAGACCCAGTACTTC. Full variable domain (outside the CDR3, taken from reference TRBV29-1 and TRBJ2-5): SAVISQKPSRDICQRGTSLTIQCQVDSQVTMMFWYRQQPGQSLTLIATANQGSEATYESGFVIDKFPISRPNLTFSTLTVSNMSPEDSSIYLCSVTGTGGRETQYFGPGTRLLVL.

A few counts support this clonotype. The CDR3 nucleotides read TGTGCCACCAGGACAGGGGGCGAGCAGTACTTC. It specifies CATRTGGEQYF. The V call is TRBV10-3, the J call TRBJ2-7; the match to TRBD1 covers 10 bases. Per germline, CDR1 ENHRY and CDR2 SYGVKD. This CDR3 contains 11 residues. V trimming: 10 bases; J trimming: 6 bases; junction bases outside the gene matches: 3.

The rearrangement joins TRBV7-3 to TRBJ2-2; perhaps TRBD1 as D (5 bases). V lost 3 bases to trimming and J lost 6 bases, with 14 bases between them. This CDR3 is 15 amino acids long. The germline CDR1 and CDR2 sequences are SGHTA and FQGTGA. In DNA form, the CDR3 reads TGTGCCAGCAGCTTTGACGGCTTAGGGGCCGGGGAGCTGTTTTTT. Its protein is CASSFDGLGAGELFF.

The chain joins TRBV30 to TRBJ1-2; D uncertain. V dropped 3 bases and J dropped 2 bases, with 16 bases sitting between them. Germline values: CDR1 GTSNPN, CDR2 SVGIG (reference sequence). This CDR3 spans 15 amino acids. CDR3 region: CAWSPPVIGNYGYTF. DNA for the CDR3: TGTGCCTGGAGCCCGCCGGTAATCGGGAACTATGGCTACACCTTC.

This clonotype has at least ten counts. The rearrangement links TRBV6-5 to TRBJ1-5; D call uncertain. Germline V gene data show CDR1 as MNHEY and CDR2 as SVGAGI. This CDR3 has 13 residues. Trimming took 6 bases from V and 5 from J, leaving 11 bases between them. CDR3 region: CASSQAPHQPQHF. The DNA for the CDR3 is TGTGCCAGCAGCCAGGCCCCCCATCAGCCCCAGCATTTT.

V is TRBV10-3 and J is TRBJ1-5; 12 bases are shared with TRBD1. This CDR3 contains 16 residues. Germline trimming cut 10 bases from V and 1 base from J; bases unmatched to any gene: 8. Germline CDR1 reads ENHRY; CDR2 reads SYGVKD. CDR3 in DNA: TGTGCCAGCAGGGACAGGGGGCAGGGGAGCAATCAGCCCCAGCATTTT. It codes for CASRDRGQGSNQPQHF.

This chain uses TRBV7-8 with TRBJ2-7; the D gene is possibly TRBD1 (6 bases). Germline V lookup: CDR1 SGHVS, CDR2 FQNEAQ. The CDR3 runs 14 residues. V was shortened by 1 base and J by 1 base, with 8 bases between the two germline ends. The CDR3 DNA follows: TGTGCCAGCAGCTTAGTGACAGGATCCTACGAGCAGTACTTC. Its protein is CASSLVTGSYEQYF.

This clonotype was detected many times. V gene TRBV2 combines with J gene TRBJ2-2, with D perhaps matching TRBD2 (6 bases). In germline, CDR1 is SNHLY, CDR2 FYNNEI. V was shortened by 8 bases and J by 0 bases, with 13 bases between the two germline ends. This CDR3 comprises 15 residues. The CDR3 is CASGGGRANTGELFF. The DNA for the CDR3 is TGTGCCAGCGGTGGAGGGAGAGCGAACACCGGGGAGCTGTTTTTT.